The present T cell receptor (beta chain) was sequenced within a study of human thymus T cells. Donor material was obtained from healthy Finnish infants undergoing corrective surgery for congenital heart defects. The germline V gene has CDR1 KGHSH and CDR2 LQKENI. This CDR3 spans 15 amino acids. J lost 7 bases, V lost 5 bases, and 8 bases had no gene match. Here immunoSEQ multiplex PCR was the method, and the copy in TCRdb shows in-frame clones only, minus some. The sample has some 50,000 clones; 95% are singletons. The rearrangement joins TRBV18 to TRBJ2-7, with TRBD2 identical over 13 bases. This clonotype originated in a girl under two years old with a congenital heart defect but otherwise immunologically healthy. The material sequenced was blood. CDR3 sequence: CASSAGLAGAKEQYF. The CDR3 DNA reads TGTGCCAGCTCAGCTGGACTAGCGGGAGCTAAGGAGCAGTACTTC.